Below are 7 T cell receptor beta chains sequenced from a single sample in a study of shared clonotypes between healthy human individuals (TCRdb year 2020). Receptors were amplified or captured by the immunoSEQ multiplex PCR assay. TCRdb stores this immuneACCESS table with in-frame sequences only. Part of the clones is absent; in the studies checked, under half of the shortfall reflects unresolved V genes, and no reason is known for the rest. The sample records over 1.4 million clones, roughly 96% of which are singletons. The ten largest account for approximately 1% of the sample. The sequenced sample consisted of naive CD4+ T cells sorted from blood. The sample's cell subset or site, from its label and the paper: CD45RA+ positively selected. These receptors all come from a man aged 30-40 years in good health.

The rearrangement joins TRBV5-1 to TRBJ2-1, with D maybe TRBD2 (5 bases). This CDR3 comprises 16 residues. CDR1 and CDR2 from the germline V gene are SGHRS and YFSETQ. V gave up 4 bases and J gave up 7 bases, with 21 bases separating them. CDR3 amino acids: CASSHPSRNKGNEQFF. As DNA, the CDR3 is TGCGCCAGCAGCCACCCTAGCCGGAACAAAGGTAATGAGCAGTTCTTC. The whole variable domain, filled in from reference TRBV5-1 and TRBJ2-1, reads KAGVTQTPRYLIKTRGQQVTLSCSPISGHRSVSWYQQTPGQGLQFLFEYFSETQRNKGNFPGRFSGRQFSNSRSEMNVSTLELGDSALYLCASSHPSRNKGNEQFFGPGTRLTVL.

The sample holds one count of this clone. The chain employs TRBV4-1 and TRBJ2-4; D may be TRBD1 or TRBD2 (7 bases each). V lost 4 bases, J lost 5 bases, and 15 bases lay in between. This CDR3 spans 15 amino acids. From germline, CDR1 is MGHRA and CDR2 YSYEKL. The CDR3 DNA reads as TGCGCCAGCAGCCGGGGGGGACAGCGGGAAAACATTCAGTACTTC. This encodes CASSRGGQRENIQYF.

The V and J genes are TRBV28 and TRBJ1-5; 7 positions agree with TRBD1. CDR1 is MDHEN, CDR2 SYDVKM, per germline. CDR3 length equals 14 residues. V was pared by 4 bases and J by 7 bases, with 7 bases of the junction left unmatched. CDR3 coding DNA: TGTGCCAGCAGTTCTACGGACAGGAGGCAGCCCCAGCATTTT. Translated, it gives CASSSTDRRQPQHF.

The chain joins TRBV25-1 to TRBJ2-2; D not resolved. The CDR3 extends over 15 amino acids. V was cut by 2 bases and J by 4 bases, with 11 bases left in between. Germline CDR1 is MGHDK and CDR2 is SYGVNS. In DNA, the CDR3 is TGTGCCAGCAGTGAAAGATTGACCCGCACCGGGGAGCTGTTTTTT. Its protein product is CASSERLTRTGELFF.

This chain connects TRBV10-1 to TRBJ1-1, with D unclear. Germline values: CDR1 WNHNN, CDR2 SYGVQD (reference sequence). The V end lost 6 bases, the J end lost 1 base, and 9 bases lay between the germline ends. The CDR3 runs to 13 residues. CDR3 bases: TGCGCCAGCAGGGAGGGCACGAACACTGAAGCTTTCTTT. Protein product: CASREGTNTEAFF.

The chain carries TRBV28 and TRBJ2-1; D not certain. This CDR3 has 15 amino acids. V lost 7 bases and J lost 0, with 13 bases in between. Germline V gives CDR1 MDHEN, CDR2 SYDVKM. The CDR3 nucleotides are TGTGCCAGCAAGAGTCCGGGTAGCTCCTACAATGAGCAGTTCTTC. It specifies CASKSPGSSYNEQFF. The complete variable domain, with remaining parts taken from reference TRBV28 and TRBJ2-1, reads DVKVTQSSRYLVKRTGEKVFLECVQDMDHENMFWYRQDPGLGLRLIYFSYDVKMKEKGDIPEGYSVSREKKERFSLILESASTNQTSMYLCASKSPGSSYNEQFFGPGTRLTVL.

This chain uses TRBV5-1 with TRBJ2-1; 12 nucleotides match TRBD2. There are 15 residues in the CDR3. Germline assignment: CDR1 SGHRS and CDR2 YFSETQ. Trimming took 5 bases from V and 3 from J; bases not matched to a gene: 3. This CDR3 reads CASSPSGRGYNEQFF. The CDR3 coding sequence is TGCGCCAGCAGTCCTAGCGGGAGGGGCTACAATGAGCAGTTCTTC.